This T cell receptor beta chain was recorded in a study of CD8+ T cells in alopecia areata. As to treatment: oral pan-JAK inhibitor, 5-10 mg twice daily. The V segment lost 4 bases and the J segment 2 bases; nucleotides outside the gene matches: 1. The CDR3 spans 12 residues. Germline V CDR1 and CDR2: SQVTM, ANQGSEA. Isolated RNA was reverse transcribed into cDNA used as the sequencing template. The method was immunoSEQ multiplex PCR; TCRdb's version includes in-frame clones alone and lacks a portion of them. The table lists 90,000 to 100,000 clones, approximately 60% of them singletons. This clone has only a few counts.

The source was CD8+ T cells sorted from blood, collected at week 4, from a patient treated with tofacitinib. V is TRBV29-1 and J is TRBJ1-2, with 7 nucleotides matching TRBD1. The receptor comes from a human donor with alopecia areata. CDR3 protein: CSVAGQNYGYTF. CDR3 bases: TGCAGCGTTGCGGGACAGAACTATGGCTACACCTTC.